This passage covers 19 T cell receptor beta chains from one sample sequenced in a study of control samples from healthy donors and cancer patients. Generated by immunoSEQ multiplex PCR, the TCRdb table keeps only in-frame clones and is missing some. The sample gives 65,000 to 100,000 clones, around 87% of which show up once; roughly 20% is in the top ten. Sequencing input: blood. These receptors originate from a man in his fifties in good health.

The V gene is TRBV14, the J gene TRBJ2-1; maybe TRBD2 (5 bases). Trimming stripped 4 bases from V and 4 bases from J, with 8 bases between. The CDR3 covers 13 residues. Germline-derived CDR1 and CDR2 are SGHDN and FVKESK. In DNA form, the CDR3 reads TGTGCCAGCAGCCCCCGGGATTACAATGAGCAGTTCTTC. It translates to CASSPRDYNEQFF. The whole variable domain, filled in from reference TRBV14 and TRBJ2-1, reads EAGVTQFPSHSVIEKGQTVTLRCDPISGHDNLYWYRRVMGKEIKFLLHFVKESKQDESGMPNNRFLAERTGGTYSTLKVQPAELEDSGVYFCASSPRDYNEQFFGPGTRLTVL.

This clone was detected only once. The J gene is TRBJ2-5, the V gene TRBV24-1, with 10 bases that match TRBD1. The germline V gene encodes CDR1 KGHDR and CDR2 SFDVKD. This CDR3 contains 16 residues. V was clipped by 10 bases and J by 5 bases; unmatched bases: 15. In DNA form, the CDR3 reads TGTGCCACTTTTTCGGACCACGGACAGGGGGGTGAGACCCAGTACTTC. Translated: CATFSDHGQGGETQYF.

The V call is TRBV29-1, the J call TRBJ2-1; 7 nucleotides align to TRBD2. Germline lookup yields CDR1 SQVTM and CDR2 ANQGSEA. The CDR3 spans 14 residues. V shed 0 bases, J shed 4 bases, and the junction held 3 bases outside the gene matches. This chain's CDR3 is CSVEEGREYNEQFF. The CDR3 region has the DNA TGCAGCGTTGAAGAAGGGCGGGAGTACAATGAGCAGTTCTTC.

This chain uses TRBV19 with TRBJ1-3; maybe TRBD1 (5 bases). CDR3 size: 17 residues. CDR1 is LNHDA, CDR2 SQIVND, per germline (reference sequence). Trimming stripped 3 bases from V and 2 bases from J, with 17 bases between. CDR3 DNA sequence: TGTGCCAGTAGTATTCAAGGGACGTCGGGGCCTGGAAACACCATATATTTT. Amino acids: CASSIQGTSGPGNTIYF.

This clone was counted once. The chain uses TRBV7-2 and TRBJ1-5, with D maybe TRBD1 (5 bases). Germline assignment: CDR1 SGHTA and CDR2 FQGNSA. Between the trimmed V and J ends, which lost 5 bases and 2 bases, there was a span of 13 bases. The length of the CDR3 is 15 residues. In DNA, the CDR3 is TGTGCCAGCAGCCGTCTTACGACAGGCAATCAGCCCCAGCATTTT. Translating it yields CASSRLTTGNQPQHF.

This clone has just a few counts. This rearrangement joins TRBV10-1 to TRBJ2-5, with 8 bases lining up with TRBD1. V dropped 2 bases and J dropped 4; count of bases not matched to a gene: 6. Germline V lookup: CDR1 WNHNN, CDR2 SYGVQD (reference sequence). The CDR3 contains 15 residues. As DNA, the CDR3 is TGCGCCAGCAGTGAGCTGACAGGGGACGTAGAGACCCAGTACTTC. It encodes CASSELTGDVETQYF.

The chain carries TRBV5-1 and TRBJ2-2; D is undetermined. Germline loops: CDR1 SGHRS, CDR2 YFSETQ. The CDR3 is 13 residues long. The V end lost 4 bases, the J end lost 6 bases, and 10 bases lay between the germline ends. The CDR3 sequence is CASSQRAPGELFF. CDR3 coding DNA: TGCGCCAGCAGCCAAAGGGCTCCCGGGGAGCTGTTTTTT.

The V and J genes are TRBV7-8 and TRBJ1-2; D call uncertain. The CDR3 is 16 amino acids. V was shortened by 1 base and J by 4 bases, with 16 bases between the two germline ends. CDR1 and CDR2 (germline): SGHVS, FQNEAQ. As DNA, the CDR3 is TGTGCCAGCAGCTTAGTTCCAGCCAGTACCTTCTATGGCTACACCTTC. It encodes CASSLVPASTFYGYTF.

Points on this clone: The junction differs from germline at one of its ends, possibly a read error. The CDR3 nucleotides read TGCGCCACCAGTGGGGGAGCCTACGAGCAGTACTTC. Translated, it gives CATSGGAYEQYF. The V and J genes are TRBV10-2 and TRBJ2-7, with D perhaps TRBD1 or TRBD2 (5 bases each). Per the germline V gene, CDR1 is WSHSY and CDR2 is SAAADI. The CDR3 is 12 residues long.

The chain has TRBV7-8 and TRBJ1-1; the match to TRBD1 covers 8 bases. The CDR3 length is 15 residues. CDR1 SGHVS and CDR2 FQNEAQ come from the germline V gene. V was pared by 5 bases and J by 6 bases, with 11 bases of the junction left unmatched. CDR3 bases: TGTGCCAGCAGCACTGGACAGGGAAAGATACCTGAAGCTTTCTTT. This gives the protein CASSTGQGKIPEAFF.

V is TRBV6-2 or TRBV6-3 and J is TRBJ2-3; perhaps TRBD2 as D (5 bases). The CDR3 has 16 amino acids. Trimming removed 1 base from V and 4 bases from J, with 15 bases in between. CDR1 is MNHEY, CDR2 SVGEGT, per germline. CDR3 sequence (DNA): TGTGCCAGCAGTTACTGGACTCCCCTTGGCGCAGATACGCAGTATTTT. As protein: CASSYWTPLGADTQYF.

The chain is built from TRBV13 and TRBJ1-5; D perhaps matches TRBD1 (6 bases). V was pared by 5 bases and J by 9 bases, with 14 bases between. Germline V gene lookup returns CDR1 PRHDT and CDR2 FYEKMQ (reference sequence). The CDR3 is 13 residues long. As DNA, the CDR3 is TGTGCCAGCAGCGCCGGGGGCAGTAGGCCCCAGCATTTT. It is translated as CASSAGGSRPQHF.

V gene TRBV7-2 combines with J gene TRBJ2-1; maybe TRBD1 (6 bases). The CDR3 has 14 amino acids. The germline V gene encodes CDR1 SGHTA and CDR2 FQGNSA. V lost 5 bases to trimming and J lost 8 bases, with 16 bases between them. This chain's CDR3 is CASSPGQGSDEQFF. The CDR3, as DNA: TGTGCCAGCAGCCCGGGGCAGGGGAGCGATGAGCAGTTCTTC. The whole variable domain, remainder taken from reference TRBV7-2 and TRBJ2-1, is GAGVSQSPSNKVTEKGKDVELRCDPISGHTALYWYRQSLGQGLEFLIYFQGNSAPDKSGLPSDRFSAERTGGSVSTLTIQRTQQEDSAVYLCASSPGQGSDEQFFGPGTRLTVL.

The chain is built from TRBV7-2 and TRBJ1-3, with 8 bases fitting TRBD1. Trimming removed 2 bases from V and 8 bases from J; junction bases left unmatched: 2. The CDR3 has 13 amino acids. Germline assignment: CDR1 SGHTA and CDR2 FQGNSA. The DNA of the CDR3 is TGTGCCAGCAGCTTAACACAGGGGGACACCATATATTTT. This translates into CASSLTQGDTIYF.

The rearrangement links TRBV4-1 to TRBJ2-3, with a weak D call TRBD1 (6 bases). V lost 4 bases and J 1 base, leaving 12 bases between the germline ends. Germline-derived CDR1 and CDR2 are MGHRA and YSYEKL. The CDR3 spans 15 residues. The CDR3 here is CASSPQGLGTDTQYF. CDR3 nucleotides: TGCGCCAGCAGCCCGCAGGGGTTGGGCACAGATACGCAGTATTTT.

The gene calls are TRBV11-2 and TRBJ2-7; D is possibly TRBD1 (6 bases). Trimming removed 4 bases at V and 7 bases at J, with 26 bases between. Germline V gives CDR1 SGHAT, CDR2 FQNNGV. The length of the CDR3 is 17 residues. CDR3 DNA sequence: TGTGCCAGCAGCTCTACCGGGACACAGGTCGATTGGGTAGAGCAGTACGTC. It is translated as CASSSTGTQVDWVEQYV.

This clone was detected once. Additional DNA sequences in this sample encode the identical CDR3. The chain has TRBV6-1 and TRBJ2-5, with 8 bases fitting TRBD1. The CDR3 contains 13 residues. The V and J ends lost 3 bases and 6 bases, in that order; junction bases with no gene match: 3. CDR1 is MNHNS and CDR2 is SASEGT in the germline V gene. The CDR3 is CASSDRGLKTQYF. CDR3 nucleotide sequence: TGTGCCAGCAGTGACAGGGGGCTAAAGACCCAGTACTTC.

The CDR3, as DNA: TGTGCCAGCAGTTTATTCAGCCCCAGGACCACCCAGTACTTC. It is translated as CASSLFSPRTTQYF. V is TRBV27 and J is TRBJ2-5; D remains unclear. CDR3 length equals 14 residues. V was cut by 1 base and J by 8 bases, with 14 bases left in between. Germline V gene data show CDR1 as MNHEY and CDR2 as SMNVEV (reference sequence).

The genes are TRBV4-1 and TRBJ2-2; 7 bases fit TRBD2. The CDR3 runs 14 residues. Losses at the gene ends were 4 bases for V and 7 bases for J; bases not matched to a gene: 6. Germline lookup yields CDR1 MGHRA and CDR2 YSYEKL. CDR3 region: CASSLRGYGGELFF. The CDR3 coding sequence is TGCGCCAGCAGCCTGCGGGGGTATGGCGGGGAGCTGTTTTTT.